This TCR beta chain appears in the sequencing data of a study of T cell responses to AZD1222 COVID-19 vaccine. Findings and limits, study-wide: Two AZD1222 administrations were followed by greater Spike-specific TCR breadth and depth.

The repertoire was sequenced with immunoSEQ multiplex PCR; TCRdb's copy has only in-frame clones and lacks some. Among some 91,000 clones listed, approximately 94% were seen once. On this clone itself: No antigen is known for it.

This CDR3 region has 16 residues. Trimming took off 0 bases at V and 6 bases at J, with 14 bases between the two ends. CDR1 is LGHDT, CDR2 YNNKEL, per germline (reference sequence). This sample comprised peripheral blood, obtained on day 0 of AZD1222 vaccination. The sequence came from an adult in good health. The V gene is TRBV3-1 (or the pseudogene TRBV3-2), the J gene TRBJ1-4, with a weak D call TRBD1 (5 bases). CDR3 sequence reads: CASSQERVGVDEKLFF. The DNA for the CDR3 is TGTGCCAGCAGCCAAGAAAGGGTGGGGGTTGATGAAAAACTGTTTTTT.